The 8 T cell receptor beta chains reported below all come from one sample, sequenced in a study of Ad26.COV2.S vaccination and SARS-CoV-2 variants. Regarding treatment: some 19 received Ad26.COV2.S at low or high dose, single or two shots; roughly 5 received placebo; per-sample allocation not given. Specimens were obtained on day 63 following the first vaccine or placebo injection. Only in-frame clones appear in the TCRdb table, and some are missing; sequencing was by immunoSEQ multiplex PCR. The sample consists of over 200,000 clones, more than 75% of them appearing once. The sample here was peripheral blood, taken in a trial of Ad26.COV2.S vaccine versus placebo. These receptors all come from a person aged 18 to 65 who received the Ad26.COV2.S COVID-19 vaccine or a placebo.

The V and J genes are TRBV11-2 and TRBJ1-5; D uncertain. Germline CDR1 is SGHAT and CDR2 is FQNNGV. This CDR3 spans 15 amino acids. V was cut by 0 bases and J by 2 bases, with 8 bases left in between. The CDR3 sequence: CASSLEGWGNQPQHF. In DNA, the CDR3 is TGTGCCAGCAGCTTAGAGGGGTGGGGCAATCAGCCCCAGCATTTT.

The chain recombines TRBV9 with TRBJ2-3; no clear D gene. Germline V CDR1 and CDR2: SGDLS, YYNGEE. V lost 1 base, J lost 1 base, and 7 bases lay in between. The CDR3 has 14 residues. CDR3 in DNA: TGTGCCAGCAGCGTATCGCCGCGCACAGATACGCAGTATTTT. Encoded protein: CASSVSPRTDTQYF.

This chain joins TRBV6-5 and TRBJ2-3; D remains unclear. CDR1 and CDR2 from the germline V gene are MNHEY and SVGAGI. This CDR3 comprises 13 residues. V was trimmed by 7 bases and J by 6 bases, leaving 14 bases between them. The CDR3, as DNA: TGTGCCAGCACCCCGGACGATCGCGATACGCAGTATTTT. Amino acids: CASTPDDRDTQYF.

The CDR3 sequence: CAWTPGQGAWEQYF. The CDR3, as DNA: TGTGCCTGGACACCGGGACAGGGGGCGTGGGAGCAGTACTTC. The chain links TRBV30 to TRBJ2-7; 12 bases line up with TRBD1. The V gene end was trimmed by 4 bases and the J gene end by 7 bases; junction bases not matched to a gene: 8. Germline CDR1 and CDR2: GTSNPN and SVGIG (reference sequence). The CDR3 runs 14 residues.

The CDR3 nucleotides read TGTGCCACCACCCTGAGGGGACTAGAGTTGAACACTGAAGCTTTCTTT. Translating gives CATTLRGLELNTEAFF. The rearrangement joins TRBV18 to TRBJ1-1; D is possibly TRBD1 (5 bases). Trimming shortened V by 10 bases and J by 0 bases, and 21 bases separated the two germline ends. CDR1 is KGHSH, CDR2 LQKENI, per germline. The CDR3 sequence is 16 residues long.

V gene TRBV6-2 or TRBV6-3 combines with J gene TRBJ2-2, with D perhaps TRBD1 (6 bases). The CDR3 has 15 residues. V lost 8 bases, J lost 5 bases, and 18 bases lay in between. CDR1 is MNHEY, CDR2 SVGEGT, per germline. CDR3 region: CASCPWQGQTGELFF. CDR3 nucleotides: TGTGCCAGCTGCCCTTGGCAGGGGCAAACCGGGGAGCTGTTTTTT.

The chain couples TRBV20-1 to TRBJ2-7, with 10 bases matching TRBD2. V was pared by 3 bases and J by 0 bases, with 5 bases of the junction left unmatched. The CDR3 has 15 amino acids. Germline V CDR1 and CDR2: DFQATT, SNEGSKA (reference sequence). CDR3 DNA sequence: TGCAGTGCTAGTAGGACTAGCGGAAGCTCCTACGAGCAGTACTTC. Translation gives CSASRTSGSSYEQYF.

The rearrangement joins TRBV3-1 (or the pseudogene TRBV3-2) to TRBJ2-2; D possibly corresponds to TRBD1 (6 bases). The length of the CDR3 is 16 residues. Germline loops: CDR1 LGHDT, CDR2 YNNKEL (reference sequence). Trimming pared 1 base from V and 3 bases from J, leaving 12 bases between. The CDR3 DNA reads as TGTGCCAGCAGCCAAGTCAGGGGAAAGGACACCGGGGAGCTGTTTTTT. Its translation is CASSQVRGKDTGELFF.